A selection of T cell receptor beta chains follows, all from one sample in a study of Ad26.COV2.S vaccination and SARS-CoV-2 variants. Sequenced by immunoSEQ multiplex PCR; TCRdb stores in-frame clones only, minus some. The sample records around 370,000 clones, 70% to 90% being singletons. Source: peripheral blood, taken in a trial of Ad26.COV2.S vaccine versus placebo. The receptors were gathered from a person aged 18-60 years who received the Ad26.COV2.S COVID-19 vaccine or a placebo. The CDR3 runs from the conserved cysteine through the conserved F or W. D genes are given only for firm matches. Clone size, where shown, is once, few, many, or a class for clones that have expanded.

V	D	J	size	DNA	CDR3
TRBV6-5	NA	TRBJ1-1	NA	TGTGCCAGCAGTTACGGGGAAGCCACTGAAGCTTTCTTT	CASSYGEATEAFF
TRBV28	TRBD1	TRBJ1-2	many	TGTGCCAGCAGTTCTATCAGGGGGCTTGGCTACACCTTC	CASSSIRGLGYTF
TRBV15	NA	TRBJ2-3	NA	TGTGCCACCAGCAGAGACAGGGGGCAAGCGGGATTTGTGTCAGATACGCAGTATTTT	CATSRDRGQAGFVSDTQYF
TRBV9	NA	TRBJ2-2	NA	TGTGCCAGCAGCGTTACTGGCGCGAACACCGGGGAGCTGTTTTTT	CASSVTGANTGELFF
TRBV9	TRBD2	TRBJ2-1	NA	TGTGCCAGCAGCGTATCCAGCGGGATCTCCTACAATGAGCAGTTCTTC	CASSVSSGISYNEQFF
TRBV5-6	NA	TRBJ2-3	NA	TGTGCCAGCAGCTTTGTAGGGGGGGCAGATACGCAGTATTTT	CASSFVGGADTQYF
TRBV7-2	NA	TRBJ2-7	NA	TGTGCCAGCAGCTTAGCGGGGGATTTCTCCTACGAGCAGTACTTC	CASSLAGDFSYEQYF
TRBV12-3/TRBV12-4	NA	TRBJ1-4	NA	TGTGCCACCGGGGGTTCAACTAATGAAAAACTGTTTTTT	CATGGSTNEKLFF
TRBV7-2	NA	TRBJ1-5	NA	TGTGCCAGCAGCTTAAACTCGGGGGCCCTCCAGCCCCAGCATTTT	CASSLNSGALQPQHF
TRBV6-5	NA	TRBJ2-7	NA	TGTGCCAGCAGGCAACGGGACCCCGCCGAGCAGTACTTC	CASRQRDPAEQYF
TRBV28	NA	TRBJ1-4	NA	TGTGCCAGCTCCAGGGGCCTTGGTGAAAAACTGTTTTTT	CASSRGLGEKLFF
TRBV12-3/TRBV12-4	NA	TRBJ2-2	few	TGTGCCAGCAGACGTGACACCGGGGAGCTGTTTTTT	CASRRDTGELFF
TRBV9	NA	TRBJ1-3	once	TGTGCCAGCAGCGTTCAGTCCTCTGGAAACACCATATATTTT	CASSVQSSGNTIYF
TRBV27	NA	TRBJ1-5	NA	TGTGCCACCAGCCAGCGGGGAGGCAATCAGCCCCAGCATTTT	CATSQRGGNQPQHF
TRBV18	TRBD2	TRBJ2-1	NA	TGTGCCAGCTCACCACTTAGCGGGATACCCACCTACAATGAGCAGTTCTTC	CASSPLSGIPTYNEQFF
TRBV6-6	NA	TRBJ2-2	few	TGTGCCAGCAGCACCGGGGAGCTGTTTTTT	CASSTGELFF
TRBV7-9	TRBD1	TRBJ1-2	NA	TGTGCCAGCAGCCCCCCGACAGGGGGCGCAGGGGGCTACACCTTC	CASSPPTGGAGGYTF
TRBV6-2/TRBV6-3	NA	TRBJ1-5	NA	TGTGCCAGCAGTTACTTGGCAGGAAGCAATCAGCCCCAGCATTTT	CASSYLAGSNQPQHF
TRBV2	TRBD1	TRBJ1-5	NA	TGTGCCAGCAGTCGACAGGGAAGCAATCAGCCCCAGCATTTT	CASSRQGSNQPQHF
TRBV27	TRBD1	TRBJ2-2	NA	TGTGCCAGCAGTTTATGGCAGGGGGCGGGCGCCGGGGAGCTGTTTTTT	CASSLWQGAGAGELFF
TRBV12-1	NA	TRBJ1-2	few	TGTGCCAGCAGCTCAAGTGGCGTTGGCTACACCTTC	CASSSSGVGYTF
TRBV19	NA	TRBJ1-2	once	TGTGCCAGTCAACCCGGGACTAACTATGGCTACACCTTC	CASQPGTNYGYTF
TRBV18	NA	TRBJ2-7	NA	TGTGCCAGCTCACCACCGGGACATACCTACGAGCAGTACTTC	CASSPPGHTYEQYF
TRBV19	NA	TRBJ1-4	NA	TGTGCCAGTAGGCAGGGGACACAGCCTAATGAAAAACTGTTTTTT	CASRQGTQPNEKLFF
TRBV7-2	NA	TRBJ1-1	NA	TGTGCCAGCAGCTTACGGGACACTGAAGCTTTCTTT	CASSLRDTEAFF
TRBV19	TRBD2	TRBJ2-3	NA	TGTGCCAGTAGTATGGGAGGGATTGCAGATACGCAGTATTTT	CASSMGGIADTQYF
TRBV6-6	TRBD2	TRBJ2-3	NA	TGTGCCAGCTGTTACTCGCGGGGGGGCGGAACAGATACGCAGTATTTT	CASCYSRGGGTDTQYF
TRBV29-1	NA	TRBJ2-1	NA	TGCAGCGTACTTGGACCGTTTCCCTACAATGAGCAGTTCTTC	CSVLGPFPYNEQFF